This record concerns one T cell receptor beta chain sequence. Its target is unknown. 60 Vbeta and 13 Jbeta primers were used in PCR. Source study methods: There were about 80 million unique TCR beta chains by a later count, and approximately 10 million of them were shared. Sequencing used immunoSEQ multiplex PCR; TCRdb keeps in-frame clones, though not all of them. The V and J calls and clone size are taken from that table; D and trimming were inferred from the DNA. This table holds some 110,000 clones, about 9.5% found once. The data were taken from a study of cytomegalovirus exposure and HLA in healthy donors. General observations from the study: By a later analysis, the bulk of CMV-associated TCR beta chains appeared HLA-restricted. Presence/absence analyses assumed roughly uniform sequencing depth across donors, which may not hold. Later, an analysis showed that TCR beta chains associated with HLA were more clonally expanded than others that were equally common.

CDR1 is MRHNA and CDR2 is SNTAGT in the germline V gene. The CDR3 is 11 residues long. Trimming stripped 6 bases from V and 9 bases from J, with 9 bases between. The rearrangement joins TRBV6-4 to TRBJ2-1, with D perhaps TRBD2 (6 bases). Specimen: PBMCs. The origin of this receptor is a man aged 40-50 years in good health and CMV-seropositive. The CDR3 sequence: CASRTSREQFF. In DNA, the CDR3 is TGTGCCAGCAGGACTAGTCGTGAGCAGTTCTTC.